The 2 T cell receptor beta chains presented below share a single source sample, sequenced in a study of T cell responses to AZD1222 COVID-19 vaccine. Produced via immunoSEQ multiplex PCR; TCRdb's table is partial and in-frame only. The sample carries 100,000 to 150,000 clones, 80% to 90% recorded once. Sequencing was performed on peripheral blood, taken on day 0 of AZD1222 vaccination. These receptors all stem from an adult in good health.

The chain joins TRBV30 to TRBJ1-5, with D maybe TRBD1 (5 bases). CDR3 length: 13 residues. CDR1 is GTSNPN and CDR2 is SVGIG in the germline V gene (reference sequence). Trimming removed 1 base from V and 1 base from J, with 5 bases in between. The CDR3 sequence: CAWSGGSNQPQHF. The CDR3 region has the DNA TGTGCCTGGAGTGGGGGCAGCAATCAGCCCCAGCATTTT.

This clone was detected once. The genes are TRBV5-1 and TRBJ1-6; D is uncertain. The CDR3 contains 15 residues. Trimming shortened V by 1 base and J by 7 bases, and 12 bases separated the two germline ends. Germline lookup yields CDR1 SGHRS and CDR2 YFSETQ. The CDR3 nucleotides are TGCGCCAGCAGCTTGATTGAGGTCCCGAATTCACCCCTCCACTTT. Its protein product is CASSLIEVPNSPLHF.